Presented here are 16 T cell receptor beta chains from one specimen sequenced in a study of post-analysis software for immune sequencing data (dated by TCRdb to between 2014 and 2017). The receptor library was made with PCR. The data were produced on an Illumina HiSeq 2500. To reduce PCR and sequencing biases, unique molecular identifiers were built into the TCR beta cDNA libraries. The public reads were quality trimmed at Q25 with fastp and then assembled into clones with MiXCR by TCRdb, keeping productive beta chains. Entries that share a CDR3 protein sequence are merged under the most common genes and DNA. Recorded for this sample are roughly 870,000 distinct CDR3 sequences; 53% of them occurred a single time. Of the sample, approximately 4.2% is held by the ten largest clones. Broader findings and caveats from the paper: Significantly higher frequencies in patients than in controls were found for about 5 TRBV segments, including TRBV5-6, TRBV5-1 and TRBV20-1.

No antigen is known for these receptors. The sequenced sample was blood. The source is a girl aged 5 to 17 with multiple sclerosis.

This clonotype was counted only a few times. The gene calls are TRBV20-1 and TRBJ2-1, with D unclear. V gave up 1 base and J gave up 4 bases, with 11 bases separating them. The CDR3 totals 14 residues. Germline CDR1 reads DFQATT; CDR2 reads SNEGSKA (reference sequence). CDR3: CSARGPQFYNEQFF. The CDR3 nucleotides are TGCAGTGCTAGAGGCCCCCAGTTTTACAATGAGCAGTTCTTC.

The V call is TRBV29-1, the J call TRBJ1-2, with D possibly being TRBD1 (5 bases). CDR3 length equals 13 residues. Germline V lookup: CDR1 SQVTM, CDR2 ANQGSEA. The V end was cut by 2 bases, the J end by 6 bases, with 13 bases between. CDR3 bases: TGCAGCGTTGAACTCCAGGGTCTGGATGGCTACACCTTC. Translating it yields CSVELQGLDGYTF.

The table lists this clonotype with a count of one. The chain recombines TRBV20-1 with TRBJ2-7; either TRBD1 or TRBD2 may fit D (6 bases each). CDR3 length equals 15 residues. The V and J ends lost 3 bases and 5 bases respectively, with 20 bases between them. Germline lookup yields CDR1 DFQATT and CDR2 SNEGSKA (reference sequence). Written as DNA, the CDR3 is TGCAGTGCTAGGAGGTACGGGGGCATTCTCGACGAGCAGTACTTC. Translated, it gives CSARRYGGILDEQYF.

V and J are TRBV12-3 or TRBV12-4 and TRBJ2-7; 7 bases are shared with TRBD1. The CDR3 is made up of 14 amino acids. V was clipped by 6 bases and J by 5 bases; unmatched bases: 10. CDR3 DNA: TGTGCCAGCAGCATAAATAGGGGGCAAGACGAGCAGTACTTC. Translated, it gives CASSINRGQDEQYF.

The rearrangement uses TRBV5-5 and TRBJ2-4; the D gene is possibly TRBD1 (6 bases). The J call may be in error: the DNA end matches TRBJ2-5 better. Germline V gene data show CDR1 as SGHKS and CDR2 as YYEKEE (reference sequence). This CDR3 spans 15 amino acids. CDR3 in DNA: TGTGCCAGCAGCTTGGTCCAGGGGATCGGAGAGACCCAGTACTTC. This translates into CASSLVQGIGETQYF.

The chain employs TRBV6-2 or TRBV6-3 and TRBJ2-3; D unclear. This CDR3 region has 13 residues. The V gene lost 5 bases and the J gene lost 6 bases, with 12 bases spanning the gap. Germline V gene lookup returns CDR1 MNHEY and CDR2 SVGEGT. CDR3 loop: CASSVGRPDTQYF. The CDR3 DNA follows: TGTGCCAGCAGTGTCGGGCGTCCCGATACGCAGTATTTT.

This clonotype appeared a few times. The chain is built from TRBV2 and TRBJ2-5, with 10 positions matching TRBD2. The CDR3 length is 15 residues. Per germline, CDR1 SNHLY and CDR2 FYNNEI. Trimming removed 8 bases from V and 1 base from J; junction bases left unmatched: 7. This chain's CDR3 is CASLRTSGGQETQYF. The CDR3, as DNA: TGTGCCAGCCTAAGGACTAGCGGAGGCCAAGAGACCCAGTACTTC.

This clonotype was counted only a few times. This rearrangement joins TRBV24-1 to TRBJ2-6, with D perhaps given as TRBD1 or TRBD2 (5 bases each). The CDR3 covers 17 residues. The V gene's germline CDR1 is KGHDR and CDR2 SFDVKD. V lost 2 bases and J lost 2, with 12 bases in between. The CDR3, as DNA: TGTGCCACCAGTGATTGGGGACGTATGGCTGGGGCCAACGTCCTGACTTTC. Protein product: CATSDWGRMAGANVLTF.

The genes are TRBV12-3 or TRBV12-4 and TRBJ2-7, with 10 bases matching TRBD2. With V trimmed by 0 bases and J by 3 bases, 2 bases remained unmatched. The CDR3 consists of 15 residues. CDR3 in amino acids: CASSLASSGSYEQYF. For the CDR3, the DNA is TGTGCCAGCAGTTTAGCCTCTAGCGGGAGCTACGAGCAGTACTTC.

V is TRBV5-1 and J is TRBJ1-2, with TRBD1 as a possible D gene (5 bases). Between the trimmed V and J ends, which lost 6 bases and 8 bases, there was a span of 20 bases. The length of the CDR3 is 14 residues. Germline lookup yields CDR1 SGHRS and CDR2 YFSETQ. CDR3 region: CASTNAIRDHGYTF. Here the CDR3 DNA reads TGCGCCAGCACCAACGCCATCCGGGACCACGGCTACACCTTC.

This clonotype was seen a handful of times. The V gene is TRBV23-1, the J gene TRBJ2-5, with D perhaps being TRBD1 or TRBD2 (5 bases each). TRBV23-1 is an open reading frame, and its role is uncertain. V was trimmed by 0 bases and J by 3 bases, leaving 17 bases between them. The CDR3 has 17 residues. The CDR3 DNA reads TGCGCCAGCAGTCAATCGTGGGGGTCCTTAGACGAAGAGACCCAGTACTTC. Its protein product is CASSQSWGSLDEETQYF.

The rearrangement joins TRBV4-1 to TRBJ2-5; D not certain. CDR1 and CDR2 (germline): MGHRA, YSYEKL. The CDR3 loop spans 18 amino acids. The V and J ends lost 0 bases and 1 base respectively, with 18 bases between them. As DNA, the CDR3 is TGCGCCAGCAGCCAAGATCGAAAGGACCTCAACCCCCAAGAGACCCAGTACTTC. It is translated as CASSQDRKDLNPQETQYF.

This chain joins TRBV20-1 and TRBJ2-5; 7 bases fit TRBD2. The J call may be faulty, since TRBJ2-4 better matches the DNA end. The CDR3 totals 15 residues. Germline V gives CDR1 DFQATT, CDR2 SNEGSKA (reference sequence). The CDR3 DNA sequence: TGCAGTGCTCCAACTAGCGAACGAGCCAAAAACATTCAGTACTTC. Translated: CSAPTSERAKNIQYF.

V usage is TRBV7-6 and J usage is TRBJ2-7; D is possibly TRBD2 (5 bases). The germline V gene has CDR1 SGHVS and CDR2 FNYEAQ. The CDR3 is 15 amino acids. V lost 1 base to trimming and J lost 2 bases, with 12 bases between them. CDR3 coding DNA: TGTGCCAGCAGCTTAGTTTCGGACGGGACCTACGAGCAGTACTTC. This translates into CASSLVSDGTYEQYF.

This clonotype was seen a few times. The chain uses TRBV7-9 and TRBJ2-5, with D uncertain. Germline V gene sequence: CDR1 SEHNR, CDR2 FQNEAQ (reference sequence). Trimming took 5 bases from V and 3 from J, leaving 4 bases between them. CDR3 length equals 11 residues. The CDR3 region has the DNA TGTGCCAGCAGCATTAAAGAGACCCAGTACTTC. This sequence encodes CASSIKETQYF.

The CDR3 protein is CASSSGMSPTDTQYF. CDR3 nucleotide sequence: TGTGCCAGCAGCTCCGGGATGTCCCCCACAGATACGCAGTATTTT. The chain couples TRBV6-5 to TRBJ2-3, with a tentative D call TRBD2 (5 bases). V lost 6 bases to trimming and J lost 2 bases, with 15 bases between them. This CDR3 is built from 15 residues. Germline V CDR1 and CDR2: MNHEY, SVGAGI.